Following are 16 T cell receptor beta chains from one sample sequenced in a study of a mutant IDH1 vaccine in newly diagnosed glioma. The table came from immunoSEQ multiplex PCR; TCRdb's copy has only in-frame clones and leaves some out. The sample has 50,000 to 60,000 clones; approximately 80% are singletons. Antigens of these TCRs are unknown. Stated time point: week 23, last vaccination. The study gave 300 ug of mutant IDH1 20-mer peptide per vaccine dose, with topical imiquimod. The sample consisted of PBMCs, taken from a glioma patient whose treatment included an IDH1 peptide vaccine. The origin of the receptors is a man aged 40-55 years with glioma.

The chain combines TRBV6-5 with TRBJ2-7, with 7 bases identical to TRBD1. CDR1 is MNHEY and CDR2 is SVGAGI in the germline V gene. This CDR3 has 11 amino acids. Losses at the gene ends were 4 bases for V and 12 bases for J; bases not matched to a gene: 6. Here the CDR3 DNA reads TGTGCCAGCAGTTCCCGACAGGGAACGTACTTC. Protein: CASSSRQGTYF.

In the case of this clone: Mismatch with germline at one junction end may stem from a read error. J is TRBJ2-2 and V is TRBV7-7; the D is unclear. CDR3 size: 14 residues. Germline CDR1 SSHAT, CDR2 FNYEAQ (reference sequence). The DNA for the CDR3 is TGTGCTAGCAGCTCCCACACGAACACCGGGGAGCTGTTTTTT. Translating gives CASSSHTNTGELFF.

CDR3 protein: CALGLGAQYF. CDR3 DNA sequence: TGTGCCTTAGGACTAGGGGCGCAGTATTTT. This chain uses TRBV30 with TRBJ2-3, with TRBD2 identical over 7 bases. This CDR3 spans 10 amino acids. V shed 7 bases and J 10 bases; nucleotides not matched to a gene: 5. CDR1 is GTSNPN and CDR2 is SVGIG in the germline V gene (reference sequence).

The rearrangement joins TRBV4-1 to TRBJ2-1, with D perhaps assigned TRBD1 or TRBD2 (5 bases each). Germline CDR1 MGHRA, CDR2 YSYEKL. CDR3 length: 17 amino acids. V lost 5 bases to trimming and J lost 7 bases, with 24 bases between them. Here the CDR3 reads CASSDRSGTSRPNEQFF. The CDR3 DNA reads TGCGCCAGCAGCGACCGTTCCGGGACCAGCCGGCCAAATGAGCAGTTCTTC.

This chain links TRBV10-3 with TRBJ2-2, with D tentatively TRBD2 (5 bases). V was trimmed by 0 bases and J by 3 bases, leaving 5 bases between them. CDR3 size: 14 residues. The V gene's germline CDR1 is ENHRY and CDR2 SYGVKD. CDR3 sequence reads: CAISESGDTGELFF. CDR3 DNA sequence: TGTGCCATCAGTGAGTCCGGGGACACCGGGGAGCTGTTTTTT.

The CDR3, as DNA: TGTGCCAGCAGCTTAGGGGGCGGGGGGGCCCCCGGGGAGCTGTTTTTT. Residues: CASSLGGGGAPGELFF. The gene calls are TRBV7-2 and TRBJ2-2; 9 nucleotides line up with TRBD2. The CDR3 is 16 residues long. CDR1 and CDR2 from the germline V gene are SGHTA and FQGNSA. V was clipped by 1 base and J by 6 bases; unmatched bases: 6. Combining the CDR3 with reference TRBV7-2 and TRBJ2-2 gives the whole variable domain GAGVSQSPSNKVTEKGKDVELRCDPISGHTALYWYRQSLGQGLEFLIYFQGNSAPDKSGLPSDRFSAERTGGSVSTLTIQRTQQEDSAVYLCASSLGGGGAPGELFFGEGSRLTVL.

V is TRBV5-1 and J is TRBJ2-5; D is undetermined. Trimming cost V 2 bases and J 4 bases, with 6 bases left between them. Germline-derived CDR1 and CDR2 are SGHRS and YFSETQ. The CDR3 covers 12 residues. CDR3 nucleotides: TGCGCCAGCAGCTTCTACGGAGAGACCCAGTACTTC. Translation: CASSFYGETQYF.

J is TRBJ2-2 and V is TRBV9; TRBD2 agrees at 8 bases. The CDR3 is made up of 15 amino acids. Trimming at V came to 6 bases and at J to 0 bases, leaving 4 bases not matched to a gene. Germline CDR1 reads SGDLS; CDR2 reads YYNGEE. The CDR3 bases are TGTGCCAGCACCCGGGGACTAGCGAACACCGGGGAGCTGTTTTTT. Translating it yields CASTRGLANTGELFF.

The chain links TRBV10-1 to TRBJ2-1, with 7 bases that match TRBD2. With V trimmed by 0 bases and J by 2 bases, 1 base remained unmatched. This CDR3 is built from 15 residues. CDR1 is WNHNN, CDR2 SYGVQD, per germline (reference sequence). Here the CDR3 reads CASSESAGAYNEQFF. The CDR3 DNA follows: TGCGCCAGCAGTGAGTCGGCGGGGGCCTACAATGAGCAGTTCTTC.

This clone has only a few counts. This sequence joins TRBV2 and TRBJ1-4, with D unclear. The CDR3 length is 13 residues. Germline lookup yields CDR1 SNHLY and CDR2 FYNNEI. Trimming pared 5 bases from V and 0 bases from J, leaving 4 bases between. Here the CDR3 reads CASSPATNEKLFF. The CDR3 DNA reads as TGTGCCAGCAGTCCTGCAACTAATGAAAAACTGTTTTTT.

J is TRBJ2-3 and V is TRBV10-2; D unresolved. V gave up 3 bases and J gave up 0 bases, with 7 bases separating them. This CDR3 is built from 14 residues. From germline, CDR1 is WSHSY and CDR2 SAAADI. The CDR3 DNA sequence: TGCGCCAGCAGTGACGTAGCTAGCACAGATACGCAGTATTTT. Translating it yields CASSDVASTDTQYF.

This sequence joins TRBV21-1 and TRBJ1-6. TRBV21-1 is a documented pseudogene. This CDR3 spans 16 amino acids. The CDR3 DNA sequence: TGTGCCAGCAGATCGAAGGGGGGAAATGGGGATTCACCCCTCCACTTT. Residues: CASRSKGGNGDSPLHF.

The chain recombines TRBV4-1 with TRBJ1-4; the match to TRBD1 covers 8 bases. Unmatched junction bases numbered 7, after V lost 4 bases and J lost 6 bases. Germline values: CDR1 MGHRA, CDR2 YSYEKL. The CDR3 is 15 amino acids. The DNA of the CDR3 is TGCGCCAGCAGCCCGCAACAGGGGGGTCATGAAAAACTGTTTTTT. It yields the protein CASSPQQGGHEKLFF.

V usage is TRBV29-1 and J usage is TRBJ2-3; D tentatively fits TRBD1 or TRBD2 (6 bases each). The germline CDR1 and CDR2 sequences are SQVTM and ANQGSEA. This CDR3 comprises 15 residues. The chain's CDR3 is CGALSVGGTSDTQYF. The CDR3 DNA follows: TGCGGGGCCTTGTCGGTGGGGGGCACTTCAGATACGCAGTATTTT.

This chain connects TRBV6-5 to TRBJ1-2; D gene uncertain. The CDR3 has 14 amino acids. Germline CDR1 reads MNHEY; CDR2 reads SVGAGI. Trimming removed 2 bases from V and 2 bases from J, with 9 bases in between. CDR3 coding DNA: TGTGCCAGCAGTTACGCGGAGGGAAACTATGGCTACACCTTC. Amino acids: CASSYAEGNYGYTF.

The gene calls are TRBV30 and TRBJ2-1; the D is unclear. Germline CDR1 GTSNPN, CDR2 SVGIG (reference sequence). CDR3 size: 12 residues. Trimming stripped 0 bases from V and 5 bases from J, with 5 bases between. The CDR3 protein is CAWSVGNNEQFF. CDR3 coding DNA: TGTGCCTGGAGTGTGGGTAACAATGAGCAGTTCTTC.